One sample yielded the 31 T cell receptor beta chains listed below, sequenced in a study of T cells in Graves' hyperthyroidism and ophthalmopathy. Regions amplified from RNA transcripts were the TCR beta CDR3 regions. With the HTBI primer set, the TCR CDR3 went through a first round of RT-PCR. Using its own MiXCR run on the multiplex PCR reads, TCRdb lists one record per CDR3 protein. In the table there are approximately 260,000 distinct CDR3 sequences, 12% to 15% of which are singletons. Sequenced: blood. The source of these receptors is a woman in her forties or fifties with Graves' hyperthyroidism that later progressed to Graves' ophthalmopathy.

The chain recombines TRBV10-3 with TRBJ1-2; D possibly corresponds to TRBD1 (6 bases). Between the trimmed V and J ends, which lost 3 bases and 7 bases, there was a span of 15 bases. CDR3 length: 14 residues. Germline V CDR1 and CDR2: ENHRY, SYGVKD. The CDR3 reads CAISDQMGGSGYTF. CDR3 in DNA: TGTGCCATCAGTGACCAGATGGGGGGCAGTGGCTACACCTTC.

This clonotype occurred many times. The rearrangement links TRBV20-1 to TRBJ2-5; D may be TRBD2 (6 bases). The CDR3 is 15 residues long. V was pared by 0 bases and J by 3 bases, with 14 bases between. Germline-derived CDR1 and CDR2 are DFQATT and SNEGSKA (reference sequence). DNA for the CDR3: TGCAGTGCTAGAGATGGCACTAGCATCGAAGAGACCCAGTACTTC. Its translation is CSARDGTSIEETQYF.

Many counts were recorded for this clonotype. This rearrangement joins TRBV28 to TRBJ2-3; D gene unclear. Germline assignment: CDR1 MDHEN and CDR2 SYDVKM. The CDR3 length is 14 residues. Trimming left V 6 bases short and J 2 bases short, with 12 bases between. This CDR3 reads CASSEPGLTDTQYF. For the CDR3, the DNA is TGTGCCAGCAGCGAACCGGGTCTCACAGATACGCAGTATTTT.

Regarding this clonotype: The CDR3 ends on some other residue instead of the conserved phenylalanine or tryptophan, so this is likely a read error. The V gene is TRBV11-1, the J gene TRBJ1-5; TRBD1 matches 7 bases. This CDR3 has 14 residues. The germline V gene encodes CDR1 SGHAT and CDR2 FQDESV (reference sequence). The V and J ends lost 3 bases and 5 bases, in that order; junction bases with no gene match: 4. CDR3 nucleotide sequence: TGTGCCAGCAGCTTGGTGCAGGGGGATCAGCCCCAGCATCTT. Translating gives CASSLVQGDQPQHL.

This clonotype was detected many times. V is TRBV28 and J is TRBJ2-7; 8 positions agree with TRBD2. Germline V lookup: CDR1 MDHEN, CDR2 SYDVKM. Unmatched junction bases numbered 8, after V lost 6 bases and J lost 7 bases. This CDR3 is 13 amino acids long. The CDR3 loop reads CASRLAGLGEQYF. Here the CDR3 DNA reads TGTGCCAGCAGGCTAGCGGGTCTGGGGGAGCAGTACTTC.

This clonotype was seen ten or more times. The chain joins TRBV19 to TRBJ1-1; tentatively, D is TRBD1 (6 bases). This CDR3 is built from 15 residues. The germline V gene has CDR1 LNHDA and CDR2 SQIVND (reference sequence). Trimming took off 5 bases at V and 5 bases at J, with 18 bases between the two ends. The CDR3 nucleotides are TGTGCCAGTAGTCCTTCCGAGATGAGGGGGACTGAAGCTTTCTTT. Protein product: CASSPSEMRGTEAFF.

In this sample, this clonotype turned up a few times. CDR3 bases: TGTGCCAGCAGCAGAGGAGGCGGCACTGAAGCTTTCTTT. It codes for CASSRGGGTEAFF. The chain links TRBV7-3 to TRBJ1-1, with D unclear. The CDR3 totals 13 residues. V shed 5 bases and J shed 4 bases, with 11 bases lying between them. Germline V lookup: CDR1 SGHTA, CDR2 FQGTGA.

This clonotype was observed a few times. The rearrangement links TRBV6-5 to TRBJ1-2; TRBD1 matches 7 bases. Germline CDR1 reads MNHEY; CDR2 reads SVGAGI. V lost 3 bases and J lost 2; bases outside the gene matches: 3. This CDR3 has 14 residues. CDR3: CASSYRGPNYGYTF. For the CDR3, the DNA is TGTGCCAGCAGTTATAGGGGGCCCAACTATGGCTACACCTTC.

A few counts support this clonotype. This chain uses TRBV5-5 with TRBJ1-2; D perhaps matches TRBD1 (6 bases). The germline gives CDR1 SGHKS, CDR2 YYEKEE (reference sequence). The CDR3 is made up of 15 amino acids. V was pared by 6 bases and J by 10 bases, with 25 bases between. CDR3 residues: CASTFAGRGGDFYTF. CDR3 nucleotide sequence: TGTGCCAGCACCTTTGCGGGTCGGGGGGGCGATTTCTACACCTTC.

This clonotype appeared many times. CDR3 nucleotide sequence: TGTGCCAGCAGCACGAGGGGGACTAGCAAATACAATGAGCAGTTCTTC. This translates into CASSTRGTSKYNEQFF. The chain combines TRBV12-3 or TRBV12-4 with TRBJ2-1, with TRBD2 identical over 9 bases. There are 16 residues in the CDR3. J was trimmed by 4 bases and V by 6 bases; bases with no gene match: 10.

This clonotype was recorded many times. The chain employs TRBV28 and TRBJ2-1; D is ambiguous. Germline-derived CDR1 and CDR2 are MDHEN and SYDVKM. Trimming removed 1 base from V and 0 bases from J, with 16 bases in between. There are 18 residues in the CDR3. CDR3 in DNA: TGTGCCAGCAGTTTATCCGCCCCGGGCACCGGCTCCTACAATGAGCAGTTCTTC. It yields the protein CASSLSAPGTGSYNEQFF.

There are a few counts of this clonotype. The chain employs TRBV19 and TRBJ2-7; 8 positions match TRBD1. The V gene end was trimmed by 1 base and the J gene end by 2 bases; junction bases not matched to a gene: 7. Germline CDR1 LNHDA, CDR2 SQIVND (reference sequence). The CDR3 consists of 16 residues. The CDR3 reads CASSIVAGGAPYEQYF. The CDR3 nucleotides read TGTGCCAGTAGTATAGTCGCAGGGGGCGCCCCCTACGAGCAGTACTTC.

This clonotype was seen a few times. The genes are TRBV25-1 and TRBJ2-7; 7 bases agree with TRBD1. The CDR3 consists of 15 residues. Germline assignment: CDR1 MGHDK and CDR2 SYGVNS. V lost 5 bases to trimming and J lost 3 bases; unmatched junction nucleotides: 10. For the CDR3, the DNA is TGTGCCAGCAGTAACACCGGACAGGTTGTCTACGAGCAGTACTTC. Translated: CASSNTGQVVYEQYF.

This rearrangement joins TRBV29-1 to TRBJ2-5; D unresolved. Germline CDR1 is SQVTM and CDR2 is ANQGSEA. V was shortened by 0 bases and J by 3 bases, with 14 bases between the two germline ends. CDR3 length: 15 amino acids. This CDR3 reads CSVEDLLDEEETQYF. In DNA form, the CDR3 reads TGCAGCGTTGAAGATCTCCTGGACGAGGAAGAGACCCAGTACTTC.

This clonotype appeared a few times. V usage is TRBV19 and J usage is TRBJ2-5; tentatively, D is TRBD2 (6 bases). The length of the CDR3 is 12 residues. The V end lost 7 bases, the J end lost 11 bases, and 17 bases lay between the germline ends. Germline V gene lookup returns CDR1 LNHDA and CDR2 SQIVND (reference sequence). Here the CDR3 DNA reads TGTGCCAGTAAGGATGGGGGGACCCCTCAGTACTTC. Its translation is CASKDGGTPQYF.

Worth noting for this clonotype: Just one base apart from a much larger clone, this may be a read error. The rearrangement uses TRBV5-1 and TRBJ2-1; the D gene is possibly TRBD1 (6 bases). Germline CDR1 and CDR2: SGHRS and YFSETQ. CDR3 size: 16 residues. Trimming removed 3 bases at V and 6 bases at J, with 19 bases between. As DNA, the CDR3 is TGCGCCAGCAGCTGGGGACCGGGACCAGGGGCCAATGAGCAGTTCTTC. Its protein is CASSWGPGPGANEQFF. Supplemented by reference TRBV5-1 and TRBJ2-1, the full variable domain reads KAGVTQTPRYLIKTRGQQVTLSCSPISGHRSVSWYQQTPGQGLQFLFEYFSETQRNKGNFPGRFSGRQFSNSRSEMNVSTLELGDSALYLCASSWGPGPGANEQFFGPGTRLTVL.

This clonotype was recorded at least ten times. This sequence joins TRBV5-1 and TRBJ2-5, with D perhaps TRBD1 (5 bases). V gave up 0 bases and J gave up 4 bases, with 7 bases separating them. Germline V lookup: CDR1 SGHRS, CDR2 YFSETQ. This CDR3 has 13 amino acids. The CDR3 is CASSLGQLETQYF. Written as DNA, the CDR3 is TGCGCCAGCAGCTTGGGACAGCTAGAGACCCAGTACTTC.

This clonotype was observed at least ten times. This rearrangement joins TRBV6-5 to TRBJ1-1; no firm D call. This CDR3 region has 16 residues. Deletions cut 0 bases from V and 2 bases from J, with 13 bases between. Germline V gives CDR1 MNHEY, CDR2 SVGAGI. The chain's CDR3 is CASSYSMRGNNTEAFF. The CDR3 DNA sequence: TGTGCCAGCAGTTACTCGATGCGAGGGAACAACACTGAAGCTTTCTTT.

In this sample, this clonotype turned up many times. This chain joins TRBV30 and TRBJ1-6; D is unresolved. The CDR3 covers 14 residues. The germline gives CDR1 GTSNPN, CDR2 SVGIG (reference sequence). Trimming cost V 5 bases and J 7 bases, with 15 bases left between them. CDR3 sequence: CAWGLQSYNSPLHF. The CDR3, as DNA: TGTGCCTGGGGCCTACAGAGCTACAATTCACCCCTCCACTTT.

The table lists this clonotype with many counts. The rearrangement joins TRBV12-3 or TRBV12-4 to TRBJ2-1; possibly TRBD1 for D (5 bases). The CDR3 has 12 amino acids. The germline V and J ends were trimmed by 7 bases and 4 bases, with 8 bases remaining between them. The CDR3, as DNA: TGTGCCAGCACCCAGGGTTACAATGAGCAGTTCTTC. Protein product: CASTQGYNEQFF.

A remark on this clonotype: This clone may be a read error of a much larger clone one base away. The chain couples TRBV20-1 to TRBJ2-7; a possible D gene is TRBD1 (5 bases). This CDR3 is built from 14 residues. Trimming removed 3 bases from V and 9 bases from J, with 21 bases in between. The germline V gene has CDR1 DFQATT and CDR2 SNEGSKA (reference sequence). The chain's CDR3 is CSASMTEVGLGQYF. DNA of the CDR3: TGCAGTGCTAGTATGACAGAAGTAGGCTTAGGGCAGTACTTC.

This clonotype occurred many times. The chain couples TRBV28 to TRBJ2-7, with 7 bases identical to TRBD1. The length of the CDR3 is 14 residues. Germline CDR1 and CDR2: MDHEN and SYDVKM. After removal of 6 bases from V and 1 base from J, the junction contained 6 bases not matched to a gene. The CDR3 protein is CASRPGGESYEQYF. CDR3 bases: TGTGCCAGCAGGCCAGGGGGAGAATCCTACGAGCAGTACTTC.

J is TRBJ2-5 and V is TRBV20-1; 11 nucleotides agree with TRBD2. Germline V gene sequence: CDR1 DFQATT, CDR2 SNEGSKA (reference sequence). The CDR3 contains 20 residues. V was pared by 1 base and J by 7 bases, with 23 bases of the junction left unmatched. CDR3 sequence: CSARGGGEDPGLAAPRTQYF. CDR3 in DNA: TGCAGTGCTAGAGGAGGGGGAGAAGATCCGGGACTAGCGGCCCCAAGGACCCAGTACTTC.

This clonotype was detected only a few times. The rearrangement joins TRBV20-1 to TRBJ1-2; no clear D gene. The CDR3 sequence is 13 residues long. The germline V and J ends were trimmed by 4 bases and 0 bases, with 9 bases remaining between them. The germline V gene encodes CDR1 DFQATT and CDR2 SNEGSKA (reference sequence). The CDR3 protein is CSAKESANYGYTF. The CDR3 DNA sequence: TGCAGTGCTAAAGAGTCCGCTAACTATGGCTACACCTTC.

This clonotype was seen many times. J is TRBJ2-7 and V is TRBV5-1; perhaps D is TRBD1 or TRBD2 (5 bases each). Deletions cut 3 bases from V and 0 bases from J, with 13 bases between. CDR3 length: 15 amino acids. The germline V gene encodes CDR1 SGHRS and CDR2 YFSETQ. CDR3 bases: TGCGCCAGCAGCTGGGACCCATCTCCCTCCTACGAGCAGTACTTC. This gives the protein CASSWDPSPSYEQYF.

This clonotype was found many times. The chain is built from TRBV30 and TRBJ2-3, with D possibly called TRBD1 or TRBD2 (6 bases each). The CDR3 is 13 amino acids. Looked up from germline, CDR1 is GTSNPN and CDR2 is SVGIG (reference sequence). The ends were cut back, 3 bases at V and 6 bases at J, with 13 bases in the middle. The CDR3 bases are TGTGCCTGGAGAGTCCGGGGGCTGGATACGCAGTATTTT. As protein: CAWRVRGLDTQYF. Supplemented by reference TRBV30 and TRBJ2-3, the full variable domain reads SQTIHQWPATLVQPVGSPLSLECTVEGTSNPNLYWYRQAAGRGLQLLFYSVGIGQISSEVPQNLSASRPQDRQFILSSKKLLLSDSGFYLCAWRVRGLDTQYFGPGTRLTVL.

This chain uses TRBV7-9 with TRBJ2-4; TRBD1 agrees at 9 bases. Germline CDR1 reads SEHNR; CDR2 reads FQNEAQ (reference sequence). Germline trimming cut 5 bases from V and 9 bases from J; bases unmatched to any gene: 14. The CDR3 consists of 16 residues. CDR3 sequence reads: CASSQRPGQGEFIQYF. The CDR3 bases are TGTGCCAGCAGCCAGAGACCGGGACAGGGAGAGTTCATTCAGTACTTC.

In its sample, this clonotype was seen many times. The chain uses TRBV27 and TRBJ2-3; a weak D match, TRBD2 (5 bases). Trimming left V 6 bases short and J 2 bases short, with 12 bases between. The CDR3 spans 14 residues. The germline V gene encodes CDR1 MNHEY and CDR2 SMNVEV (reference sequence). Written as DNA, the CDR3 is TGTGCCAGCAGGGAACTAGACGTCACAGATACGCAGTATTTT. Encoded protein: CASRELDVTDTQYF.

This clonotype was seen ten or more times. This chain links TRBV6-1 with TRBJ2-7; 14 bases fit TRBD2. V gave up 6 bases and J gave up 0 bases; unmatched junction bases: 10. The V gene's germline CDR1 is MNHNS and CDR2 SASEGT. The CDR3 has 18 residues. The CDR3 spells CASRYDGTSGRPSYEQYF. The CDR3 DNA sequence: TGTGCCAGCAGGTACGACGGGACTAGCGGGAGACCCTCCTACGAGCAGTACTTC.

There are many counts of this clonotype. The chain is built from TRBV14 and TRBJ1-2, with D unresolved. Germline V gives CDR1 SGHDN, CDR2 FVKESK. The CDR3 contains 14 residues. Trimming left V 1 base short and J 4 bases short, with 10 bases between. The CDR3 coding sequence is TGTGCCAGCAGCCAAGGAATTCAGGTCTATGGCTACACCTTC. Its protein is CASSQGIQVYGYTF. The full variable domain, with the rest looked up from reference TRBV14 and TRBJ1-2, is EAGVTQFPSHSVIEKGQTVTLRCDPISGHDNLYWYRRVMGKEIKFLLHFVKESKQDESGMPNNRFLAERTGGTYSTLKVQPAELEDSGVYFCASSQGIQVYGYTFGSGTRLTVV.

This clonotype occurred many times. The chain uses TRBV10-1 and TRBJ2-2; D not resolved. Germline loops: CDR1 WNHNN, CDR2 SYGVQD (reference sequence). The V gene lost 3 bases and the J gene lost 4 bases, with 18 bases spanning the gap. CDR3 length: 17 residues. DNA for the CDR3: TGCGCCAGCAGTGAATTATACGGGTCAGGCGTCACCGGGGAGCTGTTTTTT. This translates into CASSELYGSGVTGELFF.